The TCR beta chain described here comes from a study of blood T cell repertoires in COVID-19. Germline CDR1 reads LNHDA; CDR2 reads SQIVND (reference sequence). This CDR3 region has 15 residues. V shed 7 bases, J shed 1 base, and the junction held 8 bases outside the gene matches. Per the authors' pipeline: Reference gene primer amplification gave nucleated cell count estimates. The data were produced by immunoSEQ multiplex PCR, yet TCRdb's version contains in-frame clones alone and is incomplete. V and J calls and clone size follow that table, whereas D and trimming were derived from the DNA. Of some 240,000 clones in the sample, 65% to 90% were seen once.

V usage is TRBV19 and J usage is TRBJ1-1; 8 nucleotides line up with TRBD1. The TCR sequence derives from a middle-aged woman who had recovered from COVID-19. The sequencing sample was made of peripheral blood. The CDR3 nucleotides read TGTGCCAGTACCGCAGGACAGGGCTGGAACACTGAAGCTTTCTTT. It is translated as CASTAGQGWNTEAFF. The full variable domain, rest sourced from reference TRBV19 and TRBJ1-1, is DGGITQSPKYLFRKEGQNVTLSCEQNLNHDAMYWYRQDPGQGLRLIYYSQIVNDFQKGDIAEGYSVSREKKESFPLTVTSAQKNPTAFYLCASTAGQGWNTEAFFGQGTRLTVV.